Following are 10 T cell receptor beta chains from one sample sequenced in a study of CD8 T cells in Susac syndrome. Random hexamers served to reverse transcribe roughly 0.45 to 1 ug RNA. TCRdb re-called the immunoSEQ multiplex PCR reads through MiXCR, storing one row per CDR3 protein. The data contain around 81,000 distinct CDR3 sequences, approximately 95% of them singletons. Sequenced sample: CD8+ T cells from PBMCs. These receptors originate from a human donor with Susac syndrome.

The chain links TRBV7-2 to TRBJ2-5; TRBD2 matches at 7 bases. V was pared by 4 bases and J by 4 bases, with 3 bases of the junction left unmatched. This CDR3 contains 13 residues. The germline V gene encodes CDR1 SGHTA and CDR2 FQGNSA. The CDR3 sequence is CASSSWGGETQYF. The CDR3 DNA sequence: TGTGCCAGCAGCTCCTGGGGGGGAGAGACCCAGTACTTC.

V and J are TRBV3-1 and TRBJ2-1; D call uncertain. V lost 0 bases and J lost 0, with 3 bases in between. The CDR3 covers 14 residues. CDR1 and CDR2 from the germline V gene are LGHDT and YNNKEL (reference sequence). The CDR3 sequence: CASSQEDSYNEQFF. CDR3 bases: TGTGCCAGCAGCCAAGAGGACTCCTACAATGAGCAGTTCTTC.

The V gene is TRBV29-1, the J gene TRBJ2-3; D is unclear. Germline V gives CDR1 SQVTM, CDR2 ANQGSEA. This CDR3 has 10 amino acids. Deletions cut 4 bases from V and 5 bases from J, with 4 bases between. The CDR3 is CSVGLDTQYF. The CDR3 DNA reads as TGCAGCGTTGGATTAGATACGCAGTATTTT.

V is TRBV28 and J is TRBJ2-5; 9 positions agree with TRBD1. The CDR3 has 19 residues. Trimming cost V 4 bases and J 4 bases; bases outside gene matches: 19. Germline CDR1 is MDHEN and CDR2 is SYDVKM. The CDR3 loop reads CASSSGTGSPQVRRETQYF. As DNA, the CDR3 is TGTGCCAGCAGTTCCGGGACAGGGAGTCCTCAAGTCAGACGAGAGACCCAGTACTTC. Supplemented by reference TRBV28 and TRBJ2-5, the full variable domain reads DVKVTQSSRYLVKRTGEKVFLECVQDMDHENMFWYRQDPGLGLRLIYFSYDVKMKEKGDIPEGYSVSREKKERFSLILESASTNQTSMYLCASSSGTGSPQVRRETQYFGPGTRLLVL.

The chain employs TRBV15 and TRBJ2-1, with D uncertain. This CDR3 comprises 12 residues. Trimming pared 0 bases from V and 9 bases from J, leaving 6 bases between. Germline values: CDR1 LNHNV, CDR2 YYDKDF (reference sequence). In DNA, the CDR3 is TGTGCCACCAGCAGAGATTTGGCTGAGCAGTTCTTC. It encodes CATSRDLAEQFF.

The chain joins TRBV29-1 to TRBJ2-1; D is ambiguous. Deletions cut 4 bases from V and 6 bases from J, with 10 bases between. Germline V gene data show CDR1 as SQVTM and CDR2 as ANQGSEA. This CDR3 has 12 amino acids. The CDR3 loop reads CSVVDPRNEQFF. The CDR3 region has the DNA TGCAGCGTTGTCGACCCCCGCAATGAGCAGTTCTTC.

This clonotype was recorded a few times. V and J are TRBV7-9 and TRBJ2-7, with D hard to call. The ends were cut back, 2 bases at V and 1 base at J, with 6 bases in the middle. CDR3 length equals 13 residues. Looked up from germline, CDR1 is SEHNR and CDR2 is FQNEAQ (reference sequence). The DNA for the CDR3 is TGTGCCAGCAGCTTACCAGGATCCTACGAGCAGTACTTC. Its translation: CASSLPGSYEQYF.

CDR3 nucleotides: TGTGCCTGGAGTGGTCTAGCGGGAGTCTACAATGAGCAGTTCTTC. Translated, it gives CAWSGLAGVYNEQFF. The rearrangement links TRBV30 to TRBJ2-1; 10 positions match TRBD2. The V segment lost 1 base and the J segment 3 bases; nucleotides outside the gene matches: 3. Germline V CDR1 and CDR2: GTSNPN, SVGIG (reference sequence). CDR3 length: 15 residues.

V and J are TRBV29-1 and TRBJ2-7; D remains ambiguous. Deletions cut 5 bases from V and 5 bases from J, with 19 bases between. The germline V gene has CDR1 SQVTM and CDR2 ANQGSEA. The CDR3 is 14 residues long. CDR3 DNA sequence: TGCAGCGTTTCTTCGGCTAGTACCCTCCACGAGCAGTACTTC. Its protein is CSVSSASTLHEQYF.

V usage is TRBV13 and J usage is TRBJ2-5, with 9 bases that match TRBD2. Looked up from germline, CDR1 is PRHDT and CDR2 is FYEKMQ (reference sequence). The CDR3 spans 18 residues. V was clipped by 4 bases and J by 5 bases; unmatched bases: 17. CDR3 in amino acids: CASSSRWAGRGGLETQYF. CDR3 coding DNA: TGTGCCAGCAGCTCCCGCTGGGCGGGGCGGGGGGGCCTCGAGACCCAGTACTTC.